The text below deals with one T cell receptor beta chain. Its antigen is unidentified. Libraries were prepared by immunoSEQ multiplex PCR; TCRdb keeps only in-frame clonotypes and omits some of them. The sample includes some 250,000 clones, 85% to 90% of them seen just once. The sample originates from a study of Ad26.COV2.S vaccination and SARS-CoV-2 variants. Whole-study context: The vaccine Ad26.COV2.S was put into the muscle once, or twice with 56 days between.

Specified treatment: around 19 received Ad26.COV2.S at low or high dose, single or two shots; five or six received placebo; per-sample allocation not given. Specimen acquisition occurred on day 63 following the initial vaccine or placebo injection. The CDR3 runs 12 residues. Germline lookup yields CDR1 SEHNR and CDR2 FQNEAQ (reference sequence). V gave up 1 base and J gave up 8 bases, with 8 bases separating them. Regarding the study as a whole: Participants in the vaccine arm had higher spike-specific TCR breadth; placebo recipients had lower. Responses of spike-specific T cells (both CD8+ and CD4+) reportedly showed substantial breadth after vaccination.

This TCR came from a person between 18 and 65 years old who received the Ad26.COV2.S COVID-19 vaccine or a placebo. The source material was peripheral blood, sampled in a trial of Ad26.COV2.S vaccine versus placebo. The chain has TRBV7-9 and TRBJ1-1, with unresolved D. CDR3 residues: CASSLVGIEAFF. CDR3 in DNA: TGTGCCAGCAGCTTAGTCGGCATCGAAGCTTTCTTT.